Here is one TCR beta chain with its context. Its antigen is undetermined. The CDR3 runs to 15 residues. CDR1 and CDR2 from the germline V gene are SGHTA and FQGNSA. Trimming shortened V by 1 base and J by 5 bases, and 11 bases separated the two germline ends. The authors ran the assay at deep level. Authors' methods: ImmunoSEQ yielded junction-only sequences lacking quality scores, so filtering differed. Assay used: immunoSEQ multiplex PCR; TCRdb lists only in-frame clones, some missing. V, J and clone size are taken as reported in that table, and D and trimming were inferred from the DNA itself. The repertoire consists of some 2,100,000 clones, with approximately 96% occurring once and the leading ten covering 0.13%. This sample was included in a study of shared clonotypes between healthy human individuals. General study points: What limited the represented genetic and exposure-history diversity was the small number of donors.

Sequenced material: naive CD4+ T cells sorted from blood. The subset was: CD45RA+ positively selected. The origin of this receptor is a man between 18 and 29 years old in good health. The V and J genes are TRBV7-2 and TRBJ2-2; D is unclear. CDR3 loop: CASSLVGLTTGELFF. CDR3 in DNA: TGTGCCAGCAGCTTAGTCGGGCTAACTACCGGGGAGCTGTTTTTT.